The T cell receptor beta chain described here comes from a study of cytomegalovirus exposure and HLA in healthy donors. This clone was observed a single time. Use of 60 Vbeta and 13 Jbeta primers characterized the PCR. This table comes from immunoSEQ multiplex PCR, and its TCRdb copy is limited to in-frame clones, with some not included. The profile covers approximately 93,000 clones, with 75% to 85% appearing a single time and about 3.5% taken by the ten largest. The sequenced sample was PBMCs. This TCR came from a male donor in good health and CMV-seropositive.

This CDR3 is CASSLALAGASYEQYF. The CDR3 region has the DNA TGTGCCAGCAGCTTAGCACTAGCGGGCGCTTCCTACGAGCAGTACTTC. The chain couples TRBV7-2 to TRBJ2-7; 9 nucleotides align to TRBD2. The CDR3 has 16 residues. V lost 0 bases to trimming and J lost 1 base; unmatched junction nucleotides: 4. Germline CDR1 reads SGHTA; CDR2 reads FQGNSA.